Sequencing of this T cell receptor (beta chain) was carried out in a study of T cells in Graves' hyperthyroidism and ophthalmopathy. Study-wide findings and caveats: Ophthalmopathy stood apart from stable hyperthyroidism in a 13 V-J model. Before onset, ophthalmopathy was predicted by the model a median approximately 6.7 months earlier. Most expanded thyroid clonotypes above 0.001 recurred in blood.

Trimming took off 5 bases at V and 1 base at J, with 8 bases between the two ends. CDR3 length: 14 amino acids. Germline CDR1 reads MNHEY; CDR2 reads SMNVEV (reference sequence). Authors of the study amplified TCR beta CDR3 regions from RNA transcripts. RT-PCR in the first round (using the HTBI primer set) targeted the TCR CDR3. TCRdb analysed the multiplex PCR reads with MiXCR anew, one entry per CDR3 protein. The sample lists fewer than 650,000 distinct CDR3 sequences; 14% were seen once. A patient was excluded if there was uncontrolled infection, other autoimmune disease, pregnancy or lactation. In regard to this clonotype: Its specificity is not known.

The origin of this receptor is a woman between 35 and 50 years old with Graves' hyperthyroidism. Source material: blood. This chain joins TRBV27 and TRBJ2-2; D unresolved. CDR3 sequence: CASSPLLNTGELFF. As DNA, the CDR3 is TGTGCCAGCAGTCCCCTACTGAACACCGGGGAGCTGTTTTTT.